These T cell receptor beta chains were read from a single sample in a study of control samples from healthy donors and cancer patients. This table comes from immunoSEQ multiplex PCR, and its TCRdb copy is limited to in-frame clones, with some not included. The table lists 84,000 or so clones, about nine tenths of them singletons. Source material: blood. The receptors derive from a man between 25 and 39 years old in good health. Both conserved end residues are part of each CDR3. The order of the fields is clone size, D gene, J gene, V gene, CDR3 DNA, CDR3 protein. The D gene is left open where the match is weak. Clone size is stated in some rows and not others, as once, few, many or a class when expanded.

clone_size: NA
d_call: NA
j_call: TRBJ2-7
v_call: TRBV5-4
cdr3_nt: TGTGCCAGCAGCCTGGACGGGACACCTACCTCCTACGAGCAGTACTTC
cdr3_aa: CASSLDGTPTSYEQYF

clone_size: NA
d_call: NA
j_call: TRBJ2-6
v_call: TRBV18
cdr3_nt: TGTGCCAGCTCACCCCGGGACTCTAGCTCTGGGGCCAACGTCCTGACTTTC
cdr3_aa: CASSPRDSSSGANVLTF

clone_size: NA
d_call: TRBD2
j_call: TRBJ2-5
v_call: TRBV4-1
cdr3_nt: TGCGCCAGCAGCCAAGGTCCGGGACTAGCGGGGGAAGAGACCCAGTACTTC
cdr3_aa: CASSQGPGLAGEETQYF

clone_size: NA
d_call: TRBD2
j_call: TRBJ2-7
v_call: TRBV7-9
cdr3_nt: TGTGCCAGCAGCTCGGGGGGGGGACCCCTCACCTACGAGCAGTACTTC
cdr3_aa: CASSSGGGPLTYEQYF

clone_size: NA
d_call: TRBD2
j_call: TRBJ2-7
v_call: TRBV7-9
cdr3_nt: TGTGCCAGCAGCTTATCTGGACTAGCCTGGCAGCAGTACTTT
cdr3_aa: CASSLSGLAWQQYF

clone_size: NA
d_call: NA
j_call: TRBJ2-7
v_call: TRBV30
cdr3_nt: TGTGCCTGGAGTTTTAGGGGAATTTCCTACGAGCAGTACTTC
cdr3_aa: CAWSFRGISYEQYF

clone_size: once
d_call: TRBD1
j_call: TRBJ1-4
v_call: TRBV7-9
cdr3_nt: TGTGCCAGCAGCCCGCAAAGGGACAGAATTAATGAAAAACTGTTTTTT
cdr3_aa: CASSPQRDRINEKLFF

clone_size: NA
d_call: NA
j_call: TRBJ1-1
v_call: TRBV6-5
cdr3_nt: TGTGCCAGCAGTTACCGAGGGGACACTGAAGCTTTCTTT
cdr3_aa: CASSYRGDTEAFF

clone_size: NA
d_call: NA
j_call: TRBJ1-4
v_call: TRBV6-1
cdr3_nt: TGTGCCAGCAGTGAAGGGCGACGGTCGGAAAAACTGTTTTTT
cdr3_aa: CASSEGRRSEKLFF

clone_size: NA
d_call: NA
j_call: TRBJ2-2
v_call: TRBV21-1
cdr3_nt: TGTGCCAGCAGCAAGACTCGGCCCCCGGCCGGGGAGCTGTTTTTT
cdr3_aa: CASSKTRPPAGELFF

clone_size: NA
d_call: NA
j_call: TRBJ2-1
v_call: TRBV7-2
cdr3_nt: TGTGCCAGCAGCTTAGAATGGGGAGGCAACAATGAGCAGTTCTTC
cdr3_aa: CASSLEWGGNNEQFF

clone_size: once
d_call: TRBD1
j_call: TRBJ1-1
v_call: TRBV19
cdr3_nt: TGTGCCAGTAGCCTTTCAGGGGGCGCCCTGAACACTGAAGCTTTCTTT
cdr3_aa: CASSLSGGALNTEAFF

clone_size: NA
d_call: TRBD2
j_call: TRBJ2-1
v_call: TRBV24-1
cdr3_nt: TGTGCCACCAGTGACCCGGGACTAGCGGGAAACGATGAGCAGTTCTTC
cdr3_aa: CATSDPGLAGNDEQFF

clone_size: NA
d_call: NA
j_call: TRBJ2-5
v_call: TRBV6-5
cdr3_nt: TGTGCCAGCAGTTACGCTGGCACCGGGGGCCAAGAGACCCAGTACTTC
cdr3_aa: CASSYAGTGGQETQYF

clone_size: NA
d_call: TRBD1
j_call: TRBJ2-7
v_call: TRBV6-6
cdr3_nt: TGTGCCAGCAGTTTAGCGAAGTTGGACAGGTCCTACGAGCAGTACTTC
cdr3_aa: CASSLAKLDRSYEQYF

clone_size: NA
d_call: NA
j_call: TRBJ2-5
v_call: TRBV18
cdr3_nt: TGTGCCAGCTCATTGGGCCTTCTTGGCGAGACCCAGTACTTC
cdr3_aa: CASSLGLLGETQYF

clone_size: NA
d_call: TRBD2
j_call: TRBJ2-7
v_call: TRBV2
cdr3_nt: TGTGCCAGCAGCCCTGGAGTAGCGGGAGGGACCTACGAGCAGTACTTC
cdr3_aa: CASSPGVAGGTYEQYF

clone_size: NA
d_call: NA
j_call: TRBJ2-3
v_call: TRBV25-1
cdr3_nt: TGTGCCAGCAGTCTCGCGGATACGCAGTATTTT
cdr3_aa: CASSLADTQYF

clone_size: NA
d_call: TRBD1
j_call: TRBJ2-2
v_call: TRBV5-4
cdr3_nt: TGTGCCAGCAGCTTGAAGGGGGCCTACACCGGGGAGCTGTTTTTT
cdr3_aa: CASSLKGAYTGELFF

clone_size: NA
d_call: NA
j_call: TRBJ1-2
v_call: TRBV3-1/TRBV3-2
cdr3_nt: TGTGCCAGCAGCCAAGGCTGGACCGCGAGTCAACGTAACCATGGCTACACCTTC
cdr3_aa: CASSQGWTASQRNHGYTF

clone_size: NA
d_call: TRBD1
j_call: TRBJ1-1
v_call: TRBV7-8
cdr3_nt: TGTGCCAGCAGCTTGAGGGGAAAGACAGGGCTTACTGAAGCTTTCTTT
cdr3_aa: CASSLRGKTGLTEAFF

clone_size: NA
d_call: TRBD1
j_call: TRBJ1-1
v_call: TRBV19
cdr3_nt: TGTGCCAGTAGTATATTGCGGGGACAGTCTACCTCCATAGCTTTCTTT
cdr3_aa: CASSILRGQSTSIAFF

clone_size: NA
d_call: NA
j_call: TRBJ2-5
v_call: TRBV5-1
cdr3_nt: TGCGCCACCCGCGATGGGGCACAAGAGACCCAGTACTTC
cdr3_aa: CATRDGAQETQYF

clone_size: NA
d_call: NA
j_call: TRBJ1-5
v_call: TRBV4-1
cdr3_nt: TGCGCCAGCAGCCAAGTCTGGGGTAATCAGCCCCAGCATTTT
cdr3_aa: CASSQVWGNQPQHF

clone_size: once
d_call: TRBD2
j_call: TRBJ2-3
v_call: TRBV7-6
cdr3_nt: TGTGCCAGCAGCTCCGGGACTAGCGGGAGGGTAGCAGATACGCAGTATTTT
cdr3_aa: CASSSGTSGRVADTQYF

clone_size: NA
d_call: NA
j_call: TRBJ2-1
v_call: TRBV9
cdr3_nt: TGTGCCAGCAGCGTAACTCTAGACTGGTCTGGCTACAATGAGCAGTTCTTC
cdr3_aa: CASSVTLDWSGYNEQFF

clone_size: NA
d_call: NA
j_call: TRBJ2-1
v_call: TRBV5-4
cdr3_nt: TGTGCCAGCAGCCTCGAAGGGGGTAGGTACAATGAGCAGTTCTTC
cdr3_aa: CASSLEGGRYNEQFF

clone_size: NA
d_call: NA
j_call: TRBJ2-7
v_call: TRBV6-5
cdr3_nt: TGTGCCAGTGAGTCGGTTACCCCTAAACAGGGCGAGCAGTACTTC
cdr3_aa: CASESVTPKQGEQYF

clone_size: NA
d_call: NA
j_call: TRBJ2-3
v_call: TRBV18
cdr3_nt: TGTGCCAGCTCACCGGGGCAGGGGCCAGATACGCAGTATTTT
cdr3_aa: CASSPGQGPDTQYF

clone_size: NA
d_call: NA
j_call: TRBJ2-2
v_call: TRBV6-4
cdr3_nt: TGTGCCAGCAGTGCGAACCGAGGACAGAGTTTAGGGGAGCTGTTTTTT
cdr3_aa: CASSANRGQSLGELFF

clone_size: NA
d_call: NA
j_call: TRBJ2-3
v_call: TRBV24-1
cdr3_nt: TGTGCCACCAGTGAGGTTCGGAGGGAGGATACGCAGTATTTT
cdr3_aa: CATSEVRREDTQYF

clone_size: NA
d_call: TRBD1
j_call: TRBJ1-2
v_call: TRBV7-2
cdr3_nt: TGTGCCAGCAGCCTACACGACAGGGTCCCTTATGGCTACACCTTC
cdr3_aa: CASSLHDRVPYGYTF

clone_size: NA
d_call: NA
j_call: TRBJ2-7
v_call: TRBV3-1/TRBV3-2
cdr3_nt: TGTGCCAGCAGCCAAAATAACCACTGGGGAGAGCAGTACTTC
cdr3_aa: CASSQNNHWGEQYF

clone_size: NA
d_call: TRBD2
j_call: TRBJ2-1
v_call: TRBV9
cdr3_nt: TGTGCCAGCTCCCCCGCTAGCGGGAGCCTCAATGAGCAGTTCTTC
cdr3_aa: CASSPASGSLNEQFF

clone_size: once
d_call: TRBD1
j_call: TRBJ1-4
v_call: TRBV7-2
cdr3_nt: TGTGCCAGCAGCTCATTGACAGGGTTAACTAATGAAAAACTGTTTTTT
cdr3_aa: CASSSLTGLTNEKLFF

clone_size: NA
d_call: TRBD1
j_call: TRBJ2-7
v_call: TRBV12-5
cdr3_nt: TGTGCTAGTGGTCCGCGACAGGGACCCCACGAGCAGTACTTC
cdr3_aa: CASGPRQGPHEQYF

clone_size: once
d_call: NA
j_call: TRBJ2-7
v_call: TRBV5-1
cdr3_nt: TGCGCCAGCAGCTTGGACAGGGCGGGCTACGAGCAGTACTTC
cdr3_aa: CASSLDRAGYEQYF

clone_size: NA
d_call: TRBD1
j_call: TRBJ2-1
v_call: TRBV6-1
cdr3_nt: TGTGCCAGCAGTGGGTGGACAGGGGGGCTTACCTACAATGAGCAGTTCTTC
cdr3_aa: CASSGWTGGLTYNEQFF

clone_size: NA
d_call: NA
j_call: TRBJ2-7
v_call: TRBV4-1
cdr3_nt: TGCGCCAGCAGCCCGGACTTGAGCTATTCGTACGAGCAGTACTTC
cdr3_aa: CASSPDLSYSYEQYF

clone_size: NA
d_call: NA
j_call: TRBJ2-5
v_call: TRBV7-9
cdr3_nt: TGTGCCAGCAGCCCCAAAGGACAGTTCCAAGAGACCCAGTACTTC
cdr3_aa: CASSPKGQFQETQYF

clone_size: NA
d_call: TRBD2
j_call: TRBJ2-3
v_call: TRBV7-2
cdr3_nt: TGTGCCAGCAGCTCAGAGCGGGGGTGGAGTACGCAGTATTTT
cdr3_aa: CASSSERGWSTQYF

clone_size: NA
d_call: NA
j_call: TRBJ2-3
v_call: TRBV7-9
cdr3_nt: TGTGCCAGCAGCTCCCATAAAGATACGCAGTATTTT
cdr3_aa: CASSSHKDTQYF

clone_size: once
d_call: NA
j_call: TRBJ2-2
v_call: TRBV5-1
cdr3_nt: TGCGCCAGCAGTTTGGGGGTGGCGTCGGTCGGGGAGCTGTTTTTT
cdr3_aa: CASSLGVASVGELFF

clone_size: NA
d_call: TRBD1
j_call: TRBJ2-1
v_call: TRBV19
cdr3_nt: TGTGCCAGTAGCCTACAGGGGATGTTGGGTCCACACAATGAGCAGTTCTTC
cdr3_aa: CASSLQGMLGPHNEQFF

clone_size: NA
d_call: NA
j_call: TRBJ1-4
v_call: TRBV6-5
cdr3_nt: TGTGCCAGCAGTTATCGCCGGGATGAAAAACTGTTTTTT
cdr3_aa: CASSYRRDEKLFF

clone_size: NA
d_call: NA
j_call: TRBJ1-2
v_call: TRBV28
cdr3_nt: TGTGCCAGCAGTTTACCTAGAACCTACTATGGCTACACCTTC
cdr3_aa: CASSLPRTYYGYTF

clone_size: few
d_call: NA
j_call: TRBJ2-7
v_call: TRBV18
cdr3_nt: TGTGCCAGCTCACCACCGGAGGGGCAGGACGAGCAGTACTTC
cdr3_aa: CASSPPEGQDEQYF

clone_size: NA
d_call: TRBD1
j_call: TRBJ2-2
v_call: TRBV5-4
cdr3_nt: TGTGCCAGCAGCTTGGCGGGACAGGGTGGCACCGGGGAGCTGTTTTTT
cdr3_aa: CASSLAGQGGTGELFF

clone_size: once
d_call: NA
j_call: TRBJ2-3
v_call: TRBV5-1
cdr3_nt: TGCGCCAGCAGCTCGACCGGGACCGCCGGTTCGGGTACGCAGTATTTT
cdr3_aa: CASSSTGTAGSGTQYF